This T cell receptor beta chain was found in a study of T-cell reconstitution after alpha-beta-depleted transplantation in children. This clonotype has a handful of counts. It was with unique molecular identifiers that the TCRbeta library was prepared. A single record per CDR3 protein comes from TCRdb applying MiXCR to the PCR reads. The sample holds about 640,000 distinct CDR3 sequences, approximately 16% seen once. V was clipped by 0 bases and J by 5 bases, with 14 bases between them. The CDR3 length is 15 residues. Germline V gene lookup returns CDR1 SGHRS and CDR2 YFSETQ. The TCR was taken from a human donor who donated a stem cell graft to a child with acute myeloid leukemia. The starting material was PBMCs from the stem cell graft donor, obtained from the stem cell graft. This chain joins TRBV5-1 and TRBJ1-2; perhaps TRBD1 as D (5 bases). The CDR3 DNA reads TGCGCCAGCAGCTTGGCTCAGGGAGATCCATATGGCTACACCTTC. Translating gives CASSLAQGDPYGYTF. Drawing the rest from reference TRBV5-1 and TRBJ1-2, the complete variable domain is KAGVTQTPRYLIKTRGQQVTLSCSPISGHRSVSWYQQTPGQGLQFLFEYFSETQRNKGNFPGRFSGRQFSNSRSEMNVSTLELGDSALYLCASSLAQGDPYGYTFGSGTRLTVV.